This T cell receptor beta chain was documented in a study of cytomegalovirus exposure and HLA in healthy donors. Study-level background: Early released data had 80 million or so unique TCRs, all coming from HLA-typed donors. Study-wide results and caveats: Links to common viral pathogens appeared, in a later analysis, for several of the most significant clusters. Most TCRs appeared rarely, but some public TCRs recurred in many donors. The study recorded fewer than 200 TCR beta chains that were cytomegalovirus-associated.

Looked up from germline, CDR1 is SGHVS and CDR2 is FQNEAQ. Trimming cost V 3 bases and J 2 bases; bases outside gene matches: 13. The CDR3 runs 17 residues. In its sample, this clone was seen once. Its target is not known. Amplification used 60 Vbeta primers and 13 Jbeta primers. TCRdb's copy holds only in-frame clones and misses some; the assay was immunoSEQ multiplex PCR. The data contain about 190,000 clones, around 86% of them singletons. This sequence joins TRBV7-8 and TRBJ2-7; 7 positions agree with TRBD2. The specimen sequenced was PBMCs. The receptor was derived from a woman aged 18-29 years in good health and CMV-seronegative. For the CDR3, the DNA is TGTGCCAGCAGCTTCATTCTTGGCGGGAGAGGGACCTACGAGCAGTACTTC. As protein: CASSFILGGRGTYEQYF.